This entry concerns a single T cell receptor beta chain. Its antigen is currently unknown. The sample belongs to a study of T-cell memory formation after mild COVID-19. Germline CDR1 is GTSNPN and CDR2 is SVGIG (reference sequence). This CDR3 has 14 residues. V was trimmed by 5 bases and J by 3 bases, leaving 14 bases between them. Whole-study results and caveats: Nothing confirmed that second-wave clones peaking on day 37 were specific for SARS-CoV-2. Whereas later expanders leaned CD4+, clones contracting day 15 to 85 showed a balanced CD4/CD8 makeup. Certain responding clones were present in pre-infection memory, suggesting participation of cross-reactive memory.

Each CDR3 protein gets one entry after TCRdb re-called the 5' RACE reads with MiXCR. The repertoire holds roughly 80,000 distinct CDR3 sequences, about 14% seen once, with about 31% in the top ten. V is TRBV30 and J is TRBJ2-1; D might be TRBD2 (5 bases). This clonotype originated in an adult woman who had mild COVID-19 (a few samples of this study predate the infection). Cell type and time point are not known. Sequenced material: PBMCs or a T cell subset sorted from them (not recorded which). In DNA, the CDR3 is TGTGCCTGGGGTCGGGCAGGACTCTACAATGAGCAGTTCTTC. Its protein is CAWGRAGLYNEQFF.